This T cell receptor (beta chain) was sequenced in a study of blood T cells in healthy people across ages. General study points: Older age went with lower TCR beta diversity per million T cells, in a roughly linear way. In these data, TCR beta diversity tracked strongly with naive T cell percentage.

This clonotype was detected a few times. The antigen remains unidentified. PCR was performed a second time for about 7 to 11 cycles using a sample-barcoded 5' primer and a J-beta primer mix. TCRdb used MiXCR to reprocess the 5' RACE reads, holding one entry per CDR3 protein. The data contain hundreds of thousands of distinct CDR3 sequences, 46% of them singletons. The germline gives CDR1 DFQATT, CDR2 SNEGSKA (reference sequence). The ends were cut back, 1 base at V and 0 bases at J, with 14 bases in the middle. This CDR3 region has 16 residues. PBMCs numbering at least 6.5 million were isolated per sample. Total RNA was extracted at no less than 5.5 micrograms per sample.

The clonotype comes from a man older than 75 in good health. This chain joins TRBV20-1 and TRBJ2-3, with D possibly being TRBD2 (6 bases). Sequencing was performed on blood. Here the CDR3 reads CSARAAGRSSTDTQYF. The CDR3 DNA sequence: TGCAGTGCTAGAGCCGCCGGGAGATCCAGCACAGATACGCAGTATTTT.